The subject of this entry is one T cell receptor (beta chain). Clones were read by immunoSEQ multiplex PCR, and TCRdb kept only the in-frame ones, dropping some. The data show approximately 92,000 clones, with approximately 92% seen just once and less than 2% held by the top ten. The sample is drawn from a study of T cell changes during pregnancy in multiple sclerosis. V lost 5 bases to trimming and J lost 1 base; unmatched junction nucleotides: 6. CDR3 length equals 16 residues. Germline assignment: CDR1 SEHNR and CDR2 FQNEAQ (reference sequence). This clonotype was obtained from a female donor with multiple sclerosis, enrolled in a pregnancy study. Sequenced here: peripheral blood, sampled in the first trimester of pregnancy. The rearrangement uses TRBV7-9 and TRBJ2-2; 8 bases agree with TRBD1. CDR3 sequence: CASSVQDRVNTGELFF. CDR3 DNA sequence: TGTGCCAGCAGCGTCCAGGACAGGGTGAACACCGGGGAGCTGTTTTTT.